Each of the 9 T cell receptor beta chains below was sequenced from the same sample in a study of blood T cell repertoires in COVID-19. Assay: immunoSEQ multiplex PCR; the TCRdb copy retains only in-frame clones and omits some. Of 90,000 to 120,000 clones listed, about 93% are singletons. Sequenced sample: peripheral blood. The receptors were sampled from a woman between 25 and 40 years old with acute or convalescent COVID-19.

This chain joins TRBV2 and TRBJ2-3; D possibly corresponds to TRBD2 (6 bases). Germline V lookup: CDR1 SNHLY, CDR2 FYNNEI. Trimming took off 4 bases at V and 0 bases at J, with 14 bases between the two ends. The CDR3 runs to 16 residues. The CDR3 region has the DNA TGTGCCAGCAGTGGCGGGGTTGGGCCCAGCACAGATACGCAGTATTTT. Its translation: CASSGGVGPSTDTQYF.

Of note for this clone: Sequence at one end of the junction differs from germline and may be a read error. The gene calls are TRBV7-7 and TRBJ2-1, with TRBD2 matching over 8 bases. The germline V gene has CDR1 SSHAT and CDR2 FNYEAQ (reference sequence). CDR3 length equals 15 residues. The CDR3 DNA is TGTGCTAGCAGCTCGATACTAGCGGAAGCGAATGAGCAGTTCTTC. Translated: CASSSILAEANEQFF.

V is TRBV19 and J is TRBJ1-5, with D possibly being TRBD1 (6 bases). Germline V gene data show CDR1 as LNHDA and CDR2 as SQIVND (reference sequence). V was cut by 9 bases and J by 0 bases, with 15 bases left in between. CDR3 length: 15 residues. The CDR3 reads CASTGILGSNQPQHF. CDR3 nucleotides: TGTGCCAGCACAGGGATCCTGGGTAGCAATCAGCCCCAGCATTTT.

The table lists this clone with a count of one. The chain couples TRBV10-3 to TRBJ1-1, with D possibly being TRBD1 (6 bases). V lost 0 bases and J lost 10, with 18 bases in between. Germline values: CDR1 ENHRY, CDR2 SYGVKD. The CDR3 has 15 amino acids. The CDR3 bases are TGTGCCATCAGTGAGTCGTGGTCAGGGGCTCTTGGAGCTTTCTTT. This encodes CAISESWSGALGAFF.

This clone was seen only a few times. The chain links TRBV6-1 to TRBJ2-1, with 10 positions matching TRBD2. This CDR3 contains 14 residues. With 3 bases clipped from V and 6 bases from J, the junction kept 2 bases outside the gene matches. Germline V gene sequence: CDR1 MNHNS, CDR2 SASEGT. CDR3 sequence: CASSDTSGVNEQFF. CDR3 bases: TGTGCCAGCAGTGATACTAGCGGGGTCAATGAGCAGTTCTTC.

DNA for the CDR3: TGTGCCAGCAGCTCCCCCCCCGGGGATGAGCAGTTCTTC. Residues: CASSSPPGDEQFF. The V gene is TRBV6-2 or TRBV6-3, the J gene TRBJ2-1; the D gene is possibly TRBD2 (5 bases). Germline values: CDR1 MNHEY, CDR2 SVGEGT. V lost 6 bases and J 8 bases, leaving 14 bases between the germline ends. CDR3 length: 13 residues.

The chain recombines TRBV6-2 or TRBV6-3 with TRBJ1-1, with 8 bases aligning to TRBD1. Germline V gene sequence: CDR1 MNHEY, CDR2 SVGEGT. This CDR3 spans 15 amino acids. J was trimmed by 13 bases and V by 2 bases; bases with no gene match: 15. The CDR3 reads CASSYLLGQGWKGFF. Here the CDR3 DNA reads TGTGCCAGCAGTTACCTACTCGGACAGGGATGGAAGGGTTTCTTT.

The chain couples TRBV27 to TRBJ2-5, with 10 bases lining up with TRBD1. This CDR3 region has 18 residues. Germline V CDR1 and CDR2: MNHEY, SMNVEV (reference sequence). V lost 3 bases to trimming and J lost 0 bases; unmatched junction nucleotides: 10. The CDR3 spells CASSFPPTGTGDQETQYF. In DNA, the CDR3 is TGTGCCAGCAGTTTCCCACCGACCGGGACAGGGGACCAAGAGACCCAGTACTTC.

This chain links TRBV6-5 with TRBJ2-5; the match to TRBD1 covers 9 bases. V gave up 1 base and J gave up 1 base; unmatched junction bases: 4. The CDR3 length is 16 residues. From germline, CDR1 is MNHEY and CDR2 SVGAGI. CDR3 DNA: TGTGCCAGCAGTTACTTGACAGGGGGGCTCCAAGAGACCCAGTACTTC. Protein: CASSYLTGGLQETQYF.